The 15 T cell receptor beta chains in this list originate from one sample, sequenced in a study of blood T cell repertoires in COVID-19. This table comes from immunoSEQ multiplex PCR, and its TCRdb copy is limited to in-frame clones, with some not included. The table lists about 140,000 clones, approximately 80% of them singletons, with approximately 11% in the top ten. The sequenced material came from peripheral blood. The receptors here all came from a man between 60 and 70 years old who had recovered from COVID-19.

The chain has TRBV28 and TRBJ1-4; D gene unclear. The germline CDR1 and CDR2 sequences are MDHEN and SYDVKM. The CDR3 contains 15 residues. With 5 bases removed from V and 3 bases from J, the gap between germline ends came to 13 bases. In nucleotides, the CDR3 is TGTGCCAGCAGTGGTACCGAGCGGGCTAATGAAAAACTGTTTTTT. It translates to CASSGTERANEKLFF. Full variable domain (missing parts from reference TRBV28 and TRBJ1-4): DVKVTQSSRYLVKRTGEKVFLECVQDMDHENMFWYRQDPGLGLRLIYFSYDVKMKEKGDIPEGYSVSREKKERFSLILESASTNQTSMYLCASSGTERANEKLFFGSGTQLSVL.

The chain links TRBV5-1 to TRBJ2-7; D is possibly TRBD2 (6 bases). V was clipped by 5 bases and J by 4 bases, with 13 bases between them. This CDR3 region has 13 residues. The germline V gene has CDR1 SGHRS and CDR2 YFSETQ. The CDR3 reads CASSTLGGYEQYF. CDR3 sequence (DNA): TGCGCCAGCAGTACTCTTGGGGGGTACGAGCAGTACTTC.

The chain joins TRBV28 to TRBJ1-1; 7 nucleotides line up with TRBD1. The trim removed 5 bases at V and 0 bases at J, leaving 9 bases unmatched. The CDR3 spans 16 residues. The germline gives CDR1 MDHEN, CDR2 SYDVKM. This CDR3 is CASSKSGGLLNTEAFF. CDR3 nucleotide sequence: TGTGCCAGCAGTAAATCAGGGGGGCTACTGAACACTGAAGCTTTCTTT.

CDR3 region: CASSWGPSGRAGGELFF. DNA for the CDR3: TGTGCCAGCAGCTGGGGGCCCAGCGGGAGGGCCGGCGGGGAGCTGTTTTTT. The chain joins TRBV7-2 to TRBJ2-2; 10 positions match TRBD2. CDR1 is SGHTA and CDR2 is FQGNSA in the germline V gene. CDR3 length: 17 amino acids. After removal of 4 bases from V and 7 bases from J, the junction contained 12 bases not matched to a gene.

This chain joins TRBV7-2 and TRBJ2-7, with 8 bases identical to TRBD2. Losses at the gene ends were 0 bases for V and 4 bases for J; bases not matched to a gene: 5. The CDR3 totals 15 residues. The germline CDR1 and CDR2 sequences are SGHTA and FQGNSA. CDR3 nucleotides: TGTGCCAGCAGCTTAGCGTCGGGGGGGCAATACGAGCAGTACTTC. This translates into CASSLASGGQYEQYF.

The chain is built from TRBV4-1 and TRBJ1-4; 7 bases agree with TRBD1. Germline V gene sequence: CDR1 MGHRA, CDR2 YSYEKL. The V and J ends lost 0 bases and 4 bases, in that order; junction bases with no gene match: 2. CDR3 length: 15 residues. The CDR3 nucleotides read TGCGCCAGCAGCCAAGAAGACAGGGTTAATGAAAAACTGTTTTTT. Its translation: CASSQEDRVNEKLFF.

The chain employs TRBV18 and TRBJ2-7; D perhaps matches TRBD1 (5 bases). This CDR3 contains 15 residues. V lost 5 bases to trimming and J lost 4 bases, with 18 bases between them. Germline assignment: CDR1 KGHSH and CDR2 LQKENI. Here the CDR3 reads CASSEQQGSGYEQYF. The CDR3 region has the DNA TGTGCCAGCTCAGAACAGCAGGGTTCGGGTTACGAGCAGTACTTC.

This clone was seen once. The gene calls are TRBV21-1 and TRBJ1-3. TRBV21-1 counts as a pseudogene. This CDR3 has 13 residues. CDR3: CASTRGGFYTIYF. The CDR3 DNA follows: TGTGCCAGCACCCGAGGTGGGTTTTACACCATATATTTT.

This clone was picked up a small number of times. The chain recombines TRBV2 with TRBJ2-7; 9 bases agree with TRBD1. The CDR3 is 14 residues long. Per germline, CDR1 SNHLY and CDR2 FYNNEI. Trimming cost V 2 bases and J 2 bases; bases outside gene matches: 1. CDR3 sequence (DNA): TGTGCCAGCAGTGAAAGGGACAGGGCCTACGAGCAGTACTTC. Residues: CASSERDRAYEQYF.

The V gene is TRBV6-5, the J gene TRBJ1-6; D may be TRBD1 (5 bases). This CDR3 comprises 13 residues. Trimming stripped 8 bases from V and 7 bases from J, with 12 bases between. Germline assignment: CDR1 MNHEY and CDR2 SVGAGI. CDR3 sequence (DNA): TGTGCCAGCTCGAAGGGGTGGAATTCACCCCTCCACTTT. Translation gives CASSKGWNSPLHF.

J is TRBJ2-1 and V is TRBV7-3; unclear D gene. V lost 0 bases and J lost 0, with 12 bases in between. Germline V gene data show CDR1 as SGHTA and CDR2 as FQGTGA. There are 17 residues in the CDR3. CDR3 sequence (DNA): TGTGCCAGCAGCTTAACCCCCGTAGTAAGCTCCTACAATGAGCAGTTCTTC. It encodes CASSLTPVVSSYNEQFF. The entire variable domain, with the rest obtained from reference TRBV7-3 and TRBJ2-1, is as follows: GAGVSQTPSNKVTEKGKYVELRCDPISGHTALYWYRQSLGQGPEFLIYFQGTGAADDSGLPNDRFFAVRPEGSVSTLKIQRTERGDSAVYLCASSLTPVVSSYNEQFFGPGTRLTVL.

This clone was seen a few times. Other DNA sequences of this sample code for an identical CDR3. The chain uses TRBV2 and TRBJ1-1; D possibly corresponds to TRBD1 (5 bases). CDR3 size: 14 residues. CDR1 is SNHLY, CDR2 FYNNEI, per germline. V was pared by 2 bases and J by 4 bases, with 11 bases between. DNA for the CDR3: TGTGCCAGCAGTGAAAGGCAGGGCGTCACTGAAGCTTTCTTT. This encodes CASSERQGVTEAFF.

The chain is built from TRBV4-2 and TRBJ1-4; TRBD1 might be the D (6 bases). V lost 1 base and J 4 bases, leaving 10 bases between the germline ends. Germline assignment: CDR1 LGHNA and CDR2 YNFKEQ. CDR3 size: 15 residues. CDR3 amino acids: CASSQVQGDNEKLFF. The DNA for the CDR3 is TGTGCCAGCAGCCAAGTACAGGGAGATAATGAAAAACTGTTTTTT.

V usage is TRBV14 and J usage is TRBJ2-7; unclear D gene. The CDR3 covers 11 residues. Germline lookup yields CDR1 SGHDN and CDR2 FVKESK. V lost 4 bases and J 3 bases, leaving 4 bases between the germline ends. CDR3 bases: TGTGCCAGCAGCCGTAGCTACGAGCAGTACTTC. Its protein is CASSRSYEQYF.

This clone was detected only once. The chain combines TRBV7-9 with TRBJ1-1; D remains unclear. Per germline, CDR1 SEHNR and CDR2 FQNEAQ (reference sequence). V was trimmed by 1 base and J by 4 bases, leaving 19 bases between them. CDR3 length: 17 residues. This CDR3 is CASSLGGVQVRITEAFF. Here the CDR3 DNA reads TGTGCCAGCAGCTTAGGCGGGGTCCAGGTGCGCATCACTGAAGCTTTCTTT. Supplemented by reference TRBV7-9 and TRBJ1-1, the full variable domain reads DTGVSQNPRHKITKRGQNVTFRCDPISEHNRLYWYRQTLGQGPEFLTYFQNEAQLEKSRLLSDRFSAERPKGSFSTLEIQRTEQGDSAMYLCASSLGGVQVRITEAFFGQGTRLTVV.